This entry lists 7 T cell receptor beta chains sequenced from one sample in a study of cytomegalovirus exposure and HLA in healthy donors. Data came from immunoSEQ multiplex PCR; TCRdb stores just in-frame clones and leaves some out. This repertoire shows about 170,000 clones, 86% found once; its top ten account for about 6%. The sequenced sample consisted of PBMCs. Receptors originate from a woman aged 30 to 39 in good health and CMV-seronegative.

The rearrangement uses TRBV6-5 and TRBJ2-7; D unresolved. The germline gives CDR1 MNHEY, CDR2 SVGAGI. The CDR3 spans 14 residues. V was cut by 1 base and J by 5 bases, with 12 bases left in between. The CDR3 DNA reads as TGTGCCAGCAGTTACTTTTCTAGGGCCCACGAGCAGTACTTC. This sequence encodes CASSYFSRAHEQYF.

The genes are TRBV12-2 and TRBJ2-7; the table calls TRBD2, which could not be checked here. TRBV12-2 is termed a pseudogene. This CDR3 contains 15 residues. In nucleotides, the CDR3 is TGTGCAAGTCGCTTAGCGGGCGGGAGGGTTTACGAGCAGTACTTC. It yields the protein CASRLAGGRVYEQYF.

The CDR3 DNA is TGTGCCAGCAGCTTAGAGTTTAGCGGGAGGGCCATAAACAATGAGCAGTTCTTC. Its translation is CASSLEFSGRAINNEQFF. The chain combines TRBV7-6 with TRBJ2-1; 11 bases fit TRBD2. The V gene end was trimmed by 1 base and the J gene end by 5 bases; junction bases not matched to a gene: 10. CDR1 SGHVS and CDR2 FNYEAQ come from the germline V gene. The CDR3 sequence is 18 residues long.

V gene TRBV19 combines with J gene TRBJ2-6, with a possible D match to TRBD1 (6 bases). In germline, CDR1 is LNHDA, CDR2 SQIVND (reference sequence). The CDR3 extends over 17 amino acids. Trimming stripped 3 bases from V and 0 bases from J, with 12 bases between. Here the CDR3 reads CASSISQGFSGANVLTF. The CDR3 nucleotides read TGTGCCAGTAGTATCTCACAGGGATTCTCTGGGGCCAACGTCCTGACTTTC.

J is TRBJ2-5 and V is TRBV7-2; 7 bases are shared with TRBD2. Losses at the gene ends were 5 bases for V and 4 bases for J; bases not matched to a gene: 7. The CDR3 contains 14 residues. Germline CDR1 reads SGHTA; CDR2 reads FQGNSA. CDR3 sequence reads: CASSRAIAGETQYF. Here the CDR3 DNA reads TGTGCCAGCAGCAGGGCCATAGCGGGAGAGACCCAGTACTTC.

CDR3 protein: CASSLLPEGDEQYF. In nucleotides, the CDR3 is TGTGCCAGCAGTTTACTCCCCGAGGGCGACGAGCAGTACTTC. V gene TRBV28 combines with J gene TRBJ2-7, with D possibly matching TRBD2 (5 bases). V was shortened by 2 bases and J by 5 bases, with 13 bases between the two germline ends. The CDR3 has 14 amino acids. Germline loops: CDR1 MDHEN, CDR2 SYDVKM.

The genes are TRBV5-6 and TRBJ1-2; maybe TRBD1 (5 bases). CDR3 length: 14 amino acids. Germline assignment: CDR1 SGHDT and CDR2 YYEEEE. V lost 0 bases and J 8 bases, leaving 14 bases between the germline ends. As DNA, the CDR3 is TGTGCCAGCAGCTTGGTGGGGGAGCCCGGGGGCTACACCTTC. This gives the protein CASSLVGEPGGYTF.